What follows are 9 T cell receptor beta chains derived from one specimen sequenced in a study of T cell responses to AZD1222 COVID-19 vaccine. Generated by immunoSEQ multiplex PCR, the TCRdb table keeps only in-frame clones and is missing some. Of under 170,000 clones listed, 80% to 95% were seen once; the top ten hold under 4%. The material sequenced was peripheral blood, taken 28 days after the second AZD1222 dose. Every receptor here comes from an adult who received the AZD1222 COVID-19 vaccine.

This clone was picked up a small number of times. This chain links TRBV5-1 with TRBJ2-3; a possible D gene is TRBD1 (5 bases). Trimming took off 0 bases at V and 6 bases at J, with 14 bases between the two ends. Germline values: CDR1 SGHRS, CDR2 YFSETQ. The CDR3 runs to 15 residues. In DNA, the CDR3 is TGCGCCAGCAGCTTGGGGCTCAGGGTCCAGGATACGCAGTATTTT. It translates to CASSLGLRVQDTQYF.

The chain has TRBV5-6 and TRBJ1-5; D remains ambiguous. CDR1 and CDR2 from the germline V gene are SGHDT and YYEEEE. The CDR3 is made up of 13 amino acids. V gave up 0 bases and J gave up 6 bases, with 7 bases separating them. CDR3 DNA: TGTGCCAGCAGCTTGGCACGGAGTCAGCCCCAGCATTTT. Translating gives CASSLARSQPQHF.

V is TRBV25-1 and J is TRBJ1-1; possible D gene TRBD1, 5 bases. Germline V gene data show CDR1 as MGHDK and CDR2 as SYGVNS. The CDR3 has 13 amino acids. Between the trimmed V and J ends, which lost 4 bases and 5 bases, there was a span of 11 bases. The CDR3 DNA reads as TGTGCCAGCAGTGTAGGGGCACGAACTGAAGCTTTCTTT. It encodes CASSVGARTEAFF.

The chain carries TRBV7-2 and TRBJ2-3, with 7 bases that match TRBD2. The germline V gene encodes CDR1 SGHTA and CDR2 FQGNSA. The CDR3 has 16 amino acids. Losses at the gene ends were 1 base for V and 3 bases for J; bases not matched to a gene: 7. CDR3 residues: CASSLGGGRPTDTQYF. The CDR3 nucleotides read TGTGCCAGCAGCTTAGGCGGCGGGAGACCTACAGATACGCAGTATTTT.

The rearrangement uses TRBV29-1 and TRBJ2-5; D gene unclear. CDR3 length equals 13 residues. With 0 bases removed from V and 5 bases from J, the gap between germline ends came to 10 bases. In germline, CDR1 is SQVTM, CDR2 ANQGSEA. The CDR3 is CSVEDRHRETQYF. CDR3 DNA sequence: TGCAGCGTTGAAGATCGGCACCGGGAGACCCAGTACTTC.

This rearrangement joins TRBV7-8 to TRBJ1-2; TRBD1 is a possible D gene (5 bases). The V gene lost 5 bases and the J gene lost 4 bases, with 17 bases spanning the gap. CDR3 length equals 15 residues. Germline V CDR1 and CDR2: SGHVS, FQNEAQ. CDR3 amino acids: CASSRDSLYSYGYTF. CDR3 in DNA: TGTGCCAGCAGCCGAGACAGTTTATATAGCTATGGCTACACCTTC.

V usage is TRBV25-1 and J usage is TRBJ1-1; maybe TRBD1 (6 bases). Per the germline V gene, CDR1 is MGHDK and CDR2 is SYGVNS. This CDR3 contains 13 residues. The ends were cut back, 5 bases at V and 5 bases at J, with 12 bases in the middle. CDR3 sequence: CASSQDRRTEAFF. The CDR3 nucleotides are TGTGCCAGCAGTCAAGACAGGCGGACTGAAGCTTTCTTT.

This chain uses TRBV5-1 with TRBJ2-5; D is undetermined. Germline V CDR1 and CDR2: SGHRS, YFSETQ. This CDR3 is 11 amino acids long. Deletions cut 7 bases from V and 3 bases from J, with 7 bases between. The CDR3 bases are TGCGCCAGCCTCGACAAAGAGACCCAGTACTTC. Its protein is CASLDKETQYF.

J is TRBJ2-2 and V is TRBV5-1; D perhaps matches TRBD1 (5 bases). V lost 1 base to trimming and J lost 7 bases, with 11 bases between them. This CDR3 is built from 14 residues. CDR1 is SGHRS and CDR2 is YFSETQ in the germline V gene. The CDR3 is CASSLLEGVGELFF. Here the CDR3 DNA reads TGCGCCAGCAGCTTGCTAGAAGGGGTCGGGGAGCTGTTTTTT.